This TCR beta chain originates from a study of shared T cell receptors in the human thymus. The table lists this clone with a count of one. The assay was immunoSEQ multiplex PCR, and TCRdb's table has in-frame clones only and misses some. The sample consists of approximately 660,000 clones, approximately 90% of them appearing once. Germline assignment: CDR1 MNHNY and CDR2 SVGAGI (reference sequence). The germline V and J ends were trimmed by 6 bases and 4 bases, with 15 bases remaining between them. This CDR3 has 14 residues. This sample was also put to use in a study of human thymus T cells. That source adds: Resections that were taken during corrective heart surgery supplied the thymus tissue. Related studies noted strongly shared thymic repertoires across unrelated people.

The sample taken for sequencing was thymocytes. The TCR comes from a boy in the first two years of life with a congenital heart defect. This chain uses TRBV6-6 with TRBJ1-1; possibly TRBD1 for D (6 bases). As DNA, the CDR3 is TGTGCCAGCAGCCCTTCGAGGGGGACCACTGAAGCTTTCTTT. Its translation: CASSPSRGTTEAFF.